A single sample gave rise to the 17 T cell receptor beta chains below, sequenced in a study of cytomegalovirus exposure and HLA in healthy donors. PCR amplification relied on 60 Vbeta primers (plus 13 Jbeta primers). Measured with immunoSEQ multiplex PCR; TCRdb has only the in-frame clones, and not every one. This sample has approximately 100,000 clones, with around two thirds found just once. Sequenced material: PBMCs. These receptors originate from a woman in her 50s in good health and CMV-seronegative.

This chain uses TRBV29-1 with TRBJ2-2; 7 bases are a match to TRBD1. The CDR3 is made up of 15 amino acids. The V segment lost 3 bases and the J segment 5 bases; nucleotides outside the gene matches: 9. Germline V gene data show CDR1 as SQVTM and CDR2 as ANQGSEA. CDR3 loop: CSVDSSTGLTGELFF. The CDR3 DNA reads TGCAGCGTTGATAGTTCGACAGGGCTTACCGGGGAGCTGTTTTTT.

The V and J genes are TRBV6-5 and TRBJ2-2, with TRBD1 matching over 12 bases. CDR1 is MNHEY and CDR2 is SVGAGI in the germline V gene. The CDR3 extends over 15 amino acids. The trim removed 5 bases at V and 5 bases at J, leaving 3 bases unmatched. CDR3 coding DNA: TGTGCCAGCAGTAGGGACAGGGGGCAAACCGGGGAGCTGTTTTTT. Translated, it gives CASSRDRGQTGELFF.

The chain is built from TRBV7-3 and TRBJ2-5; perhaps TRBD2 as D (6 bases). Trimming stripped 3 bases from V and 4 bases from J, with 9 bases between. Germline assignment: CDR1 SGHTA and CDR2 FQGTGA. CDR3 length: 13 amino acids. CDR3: CASSFGGGETQYF. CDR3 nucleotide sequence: TGTGCCAGCAGCTTCGGGGGAGGAGAGACCCAGTACTTC.

DNA for the CDR3: TGTGCCACCAGTTGGGCCTCGAACACCGGGGAGCTGTTTTTT. It encodes CATSWASNTGELFF. The chain is built from TRBV15 and TRBJ2-2; D unresolved. The germline V gene has CDR1 LNHNV and CDR2 YYDKDF (reference sequence). The CDR3 contains 14 residues. V lost 6 bases, J lost 0 bases, and 8 bases lay in between. The variable domain in full, with the rest retrieved from reference TRBV15 and TRBJ2-2, is DAMVIQNPRYQVTQFGKPVTLSCSQTLNHNVMYWYQQKSSQAPKLLFHYYDKDFNNEADTPDNFQSRRPNTSFCFLDIRSPGLGDTAMYLCATSWASNTGELFFGEGSRLTVL.

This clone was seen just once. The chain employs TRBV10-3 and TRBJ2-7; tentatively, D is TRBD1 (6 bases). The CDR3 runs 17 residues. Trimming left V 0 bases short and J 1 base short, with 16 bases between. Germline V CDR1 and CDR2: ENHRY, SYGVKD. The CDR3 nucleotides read TGTGCCATCAGTGAGTCCACAACACAGGGTTGGTCCTACGAGCAGTACTTC. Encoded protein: CAISESTTQGWSYEQYF.

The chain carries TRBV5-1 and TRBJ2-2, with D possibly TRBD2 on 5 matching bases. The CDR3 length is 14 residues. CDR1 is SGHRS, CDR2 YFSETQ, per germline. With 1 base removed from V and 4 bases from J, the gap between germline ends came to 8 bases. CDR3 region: CASSLTRSTGELFF. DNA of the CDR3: TGCGCCAGCAGCTTGACTAGATCCACCGGGGAGCTGTTTTTT.

The CDR3 nucleotides are TGTGCCAGTAGTCCGCGGACTTCGAATCAGCCCCAGCATTTT. Protein: CASSPRTSNQPQHF. This rearrangement joins TRBV19 to TRBJ1-5; D remains ambiguous. V lost 5 bases, J lost 4 bases, and 12 bases lay in between. The germline CDR1 and CDR2 sequences are LNHDA and SQIVND (reference sequence). This CDR3 is 14 amino acids long.

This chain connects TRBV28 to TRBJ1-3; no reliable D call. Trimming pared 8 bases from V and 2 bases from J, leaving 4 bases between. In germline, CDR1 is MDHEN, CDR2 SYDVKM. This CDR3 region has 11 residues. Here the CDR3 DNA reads TGTGCCAGCGGCCCTGGAAACACCATATATTTT. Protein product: CASGPGNTIYF.

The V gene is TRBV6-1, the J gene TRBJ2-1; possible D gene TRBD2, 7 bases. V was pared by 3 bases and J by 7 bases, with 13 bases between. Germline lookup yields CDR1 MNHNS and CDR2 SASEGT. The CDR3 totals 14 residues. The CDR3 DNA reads TGTGCCAGCAGTGATGGGGGGGCAAGAAATGAGCAGTTCTTC. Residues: CASSDGGARNEQFF.

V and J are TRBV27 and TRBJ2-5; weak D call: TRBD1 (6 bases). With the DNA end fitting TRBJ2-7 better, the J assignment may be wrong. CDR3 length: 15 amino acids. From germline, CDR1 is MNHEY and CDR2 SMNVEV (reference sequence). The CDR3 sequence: CASSLTGGQTYEQYF. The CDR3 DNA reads TGTGCCAGCAGTTTGACAGGCGGCCAGACATACGAGCAGTACTTC.

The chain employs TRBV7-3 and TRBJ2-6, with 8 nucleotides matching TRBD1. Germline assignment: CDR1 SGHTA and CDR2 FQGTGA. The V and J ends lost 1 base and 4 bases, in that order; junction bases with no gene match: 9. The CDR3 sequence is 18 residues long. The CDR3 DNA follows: TGTGCCAGCAGCTTAATCGGCCAGGGGGCCTCAGGGGCCAACGTCCTGACTTTC. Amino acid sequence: CASSLIGQGASGANVLTF. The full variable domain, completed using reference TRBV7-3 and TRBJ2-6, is GAGVSQTPSNKVTEKGKYVELRCDPISGHTALYWYRQSLGQGPEFLIYFQGTGAADDSGLPNDRFFAVRPEGSVSTLKIQRTERGDSAVYLCASSLIGQGASGANVLTFGAGSRLTVL.

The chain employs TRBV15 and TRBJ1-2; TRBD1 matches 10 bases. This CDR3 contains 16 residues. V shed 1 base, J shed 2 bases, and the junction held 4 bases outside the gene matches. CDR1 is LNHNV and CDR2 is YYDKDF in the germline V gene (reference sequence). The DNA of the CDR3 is TGTGCCACCAGCAGAGCGCGGGGACAGGGGAACTATGGCTACACCTTC. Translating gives CATSRARGQGNYGYTF.

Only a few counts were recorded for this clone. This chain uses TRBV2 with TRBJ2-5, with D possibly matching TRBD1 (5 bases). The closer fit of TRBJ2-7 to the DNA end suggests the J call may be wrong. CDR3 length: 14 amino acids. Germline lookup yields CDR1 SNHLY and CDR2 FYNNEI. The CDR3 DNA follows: TGTGCCAGCAGAGGGGTGTGGGGCTCCTACGAGCAGTACTTC. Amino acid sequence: CASRGVWGSYEQYF.

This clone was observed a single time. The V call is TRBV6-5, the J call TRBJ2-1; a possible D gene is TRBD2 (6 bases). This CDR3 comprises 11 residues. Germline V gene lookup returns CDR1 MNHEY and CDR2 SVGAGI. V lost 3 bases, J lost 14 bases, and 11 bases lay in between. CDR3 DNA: TGTGCCAGCAGTTATAGGAGGGAAGAGTTCTTC. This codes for CASSYRREEFF.

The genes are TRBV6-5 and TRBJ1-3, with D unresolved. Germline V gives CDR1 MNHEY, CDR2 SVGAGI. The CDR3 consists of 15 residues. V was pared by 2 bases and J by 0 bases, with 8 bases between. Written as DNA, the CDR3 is TGTGCCAGCAGTTACAGGCGGGACTCTGGAAACACCATATATTTT. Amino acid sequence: CASSYRRDSGNTIYF.

CDR3 sequence (DNA): TGTGCCAGCAGTTACTGTACTAGCGGAACCTACAATGAGCAGTTCTTC. The encoded protein is CASSYCTSGTYNEQFF. V is TRBV6-7 and J is TRBJ2-1; TRBD2 aligns across 8 bases. TRBV6-7 is classed as an ORF, of uncertain function. The CDR3 sequence is 16 residues long. Trimming at V came to 1 base and at J to 2 bases, leaving 4 bases not matched to a gene.

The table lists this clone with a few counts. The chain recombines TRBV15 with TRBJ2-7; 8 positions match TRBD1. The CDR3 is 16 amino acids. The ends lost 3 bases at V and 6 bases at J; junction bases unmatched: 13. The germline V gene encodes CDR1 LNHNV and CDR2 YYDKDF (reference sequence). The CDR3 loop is CATSRGTGSYLGEQYF. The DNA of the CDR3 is TGTGCCACCAGCAGGGGGACAGGTTCCTATTTGGGCGAGCAGTACTTC.